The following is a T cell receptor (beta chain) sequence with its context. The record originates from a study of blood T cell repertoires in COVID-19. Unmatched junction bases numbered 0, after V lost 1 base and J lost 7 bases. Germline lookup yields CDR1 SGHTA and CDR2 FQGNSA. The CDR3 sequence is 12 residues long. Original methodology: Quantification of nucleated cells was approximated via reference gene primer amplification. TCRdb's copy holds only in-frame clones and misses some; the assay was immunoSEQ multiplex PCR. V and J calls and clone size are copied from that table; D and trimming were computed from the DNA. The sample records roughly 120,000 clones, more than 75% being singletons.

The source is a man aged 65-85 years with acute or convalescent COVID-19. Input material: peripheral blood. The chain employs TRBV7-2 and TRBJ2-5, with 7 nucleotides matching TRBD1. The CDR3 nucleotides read TGTGCCAGCAGCTTAGGACAGGGGACCCAGTACTTC. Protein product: CASSLGQGTQYF. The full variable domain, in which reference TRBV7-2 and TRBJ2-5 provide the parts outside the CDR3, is GAGVSQSPSNKVTEKGKDVELRCDPISGHTALYWYRQSLGQGLEFLIYFQGNSAPDKSGLPSDRFSAERTGGSVSTLTIQRTQQEDSAVYLCASSLGQGTQYFGPGTRLLVL.